One TCR beta chain is described in this entry. Treatment specified: oral pan-JAK inhibitor, 5-10 mg twice daily. The data derive from a study of CD8+ T cells in alopecia areata. Sequencing used cDNA as its template, made by extracting RNA and reverse transcribing it. Sequenced by immunoSEQ multiplex PCR; TCRdb stores in-frame clones only, minus some. The data contain some 190,000 clones, 40% to 65% of them seen just once; the ten biggest clones take up around 10%. Germline V CDR1 and CDR2: PRHDT, FYEKMQ (reference sequence). Trimming removed 5 bases at V and 0 bases at J, with 14 bases between. The CDR3 sequence is 17 residues long.

The material sequenced was CD8+ T cells sorted from blood, taken at roughly week 53, from a patient treated with tofacitinib. The J gene is TRBJ2-6, the V gene TRBV13; D is unresolved. The sequence was obtained from a human donor with alopecia areata. The CDR3 loop is CASSTPSISSGANVLTF. CDR3 in DNA: TGTGCCAGCAGCACCCCATCCATCAGCTCTGGGGCCAACGTCCTGACTTTC.